The T cell receptor beta chain described here comes from a study of cytomegalovirus exposure and HLA in healthy donors. On this clone itself: Its specificity is not known.

Study-level results: A later look showed TCR association rates differing by HLA locus, highest for DRB1 and lowest for HLA-C. When the data were analyzed later, several of the most significant clusters appeared to be linked to common viral pathogens. An ancestry cluster, one associated with Asian ancestry, reportedly showed fewer N-insertions than the approximately 670-donor mean in a later analysis.

Both 60 Vbeta primers and 13 Jbeta primers went into the PCR. Sequencing was performed with immunoSEQ multiplex PCR; in TCRdb, only in-frame clones are kept and a portion is missing. In the table there are around 300,000 clones, about four fifths of which are singletons. Trimming shortened V by 1 base and J by 1 base, and 8 bases separated the two germline ends. The CDR3 spans 15 residues. CDR1 and CDR2 (germline): LGHNA, YSLEER. The sequence came from a woman in her forties in good health and CMV-seropositive. V gene TRBV4-3 combines with J gene TRBJ1-5, with D maybe TRBD1 (6 bases). The specimen sequenced was PBMCs. In DNA form, the CDR3 reads TGCGCCAGCAGCCAAGCGACAGGAAGCAATCAGCCCCAGCATTTT. It specifies CASSQATGSNQPQHF.